Below, 17 T cell receptor beta chains from the same sample are listed, as sequenced in a study of blood T cell repertoires in COVID-19 (dated by TCRdb to 2018 to 2020). The protocol used for the library was the immunoSEQ multiplex PCR assay. The source is immuneACCESS, and TCRdb retained only in-frame sequences with V and J called. Part of the clones is not carried over; for the studies checked, unresolved V genes explain less than half of this, and the remainder is unexplained. The sample table records approximately 190,000 clones; 83% of these occur just once. Together, the top ten hold approximately 6.2% of the sample. Material for sequencing was peripheral blood. These receptors came from a middle-aged woman with acute or convalescent COVID-19.

The rearrangement uses TRBV6-6 and TRBJ1-2; 7 bases fit TRBD1. V lost 5 bases, J lost 4 bases, and 10 bases stayed unmatched. The V gene's germline CDR1 is MNHNY and CDR2 SVGAGI (reference sequence). The CDR3 spans 15 residues. The CDR3 sequence: CASSPRTGRVYGYTF. DNA for the CDR3: TGTGCCAGCAGTCCCAGGACAGGTCGGGTCTATGGCTACACCTTC.

A single count supports this clone. J is TRBJ2-5 and V is TRBV2, with 9 bases aligning to TRBD1. Germline V gives CDR1 SNHLY, CDR2 FYNNEI. The junction had 10 bases not matched to a gene; V was cut back by 9 bases and J by 5 bases. This CDR3 is 14 amino acids long. The CDR3 sequence is CASRADRGEETQYF. DNA for the CDR3: TGTGCCAGTAGGGCGGACAGGGGAGAGGAGACCCAGTACTTC.

This clone was seen more than once but under ten times. The chain carries TRBV3-1 (or the pseudogene TRBV3-2) and TRBJ1-6; possibly TRBD1 for D (6 bases). V was pared by 4 bases and J by 9 bases, with 13 bases between. This CDR3 has 14 residues. Looked up from germline, CDR1 is LGHDT and CDR2 is YNNKEL (reference sequence). CDR3: CASSPTGLGSPLHF. In DNA, the CDR3 is TGTGCCAGCAGCCCAACAGGGTTGGGTTCACCCCTCCACTTT.

V usage is TRBV27 and J usage is TRBJ2-2; D gene ambiguous. V lost 5 bases and J 6 bases, leaving 19 bases between the germline ends. Germline V gene lookup returns CDR1 MNHEY and CDR2 SMNVEV (reference sequence). The CDR3 runs to 16 residues. The CDR3 coding sequence is TGTGCCAGCAGTCCCCCGAGGTGGCTATTCGCCGGGGAGCTGTTTTTT. This sequence encodes CASSPPRWLFAGELFF.

The J gene is TRBJ2-1, the V gene TRBV10-2, with 10 bases aligning to TRBD2. Per germline, CDR1 WSHSY and CDR2 SAAADI. This CDR3 is 16 amino acids long. J gave up 4 bases and V 0 bases, and 3 bases lay outside the gene matches. In DNA, the CDR3 is TGCGCCAGCAGTGAGTCGCAACTAGCGGGATACAATGAGCAGTTCTTC. Its translation: CASSESQLAGYNEQFF.

The chain carries TRBV28 and TRBJ2-7, with 7 bases identical to TRBD1. The germline gives CDR1 MDHEN, CDR2 SYDVKM. The CDR3 spans 13 residues. V gave up 8 bases and J gave up 3 bases; unmatched junction bases: 7. The CDR3 coding sequence is TGTGCCAGCGCAGGACAGGACCACTACGAGCAGTACTTC. Translated, it gives CASAGQDHYEQYF.

This clone occurred once. The gene calls are TRBV28 and TRBJ2-1; 8 bases match TRBD2. Germline assignment: CDR1 MDHEN and CDR2 SYDVKM. The CDR3 is 16 amino acids. With V trimmed by 5 bases and J by 4 bases, 10 bases remained unmatched. The CDR3 loop reads CASSQTTGGGYNEQFF. The CDR3 coding sequence is TGTGCCAGCAGTCAAACCACGGGAGGGGGGTACAATGAGCAGTTCTTC.

A word on this clone: Other nucleotide sequences in the sample specify the same CDR3. The chain has TRBV3-1 (or the pseudogene TRBV3-2) and TRBJ1-1; no clear D. This CDR3 contains 15 residues. Per germline, CDR1 LGHDT and CDR2 YNNKEL (reference sequence). The V end lost 1 base, the J end lost 0 bases, and 9 bases lay between the germline ends. The DNA for the CDR3 is TGTGCCAGCAGCCAAGTGGGCAGCATGAACACTGAAGCTTTCTTT. Translation gives CASSQVGSMNTEAFF.

This chain uses TRBV5-1 with TRBJ2-3, with 7 bases identical to TRBD2. Germline assignment: CDR1 SGHRS and CDR2 YFSETQ. V lost 4 bases, J lost 5 bases, and 10 bases stayed unmatched. The CDR3 consists of 15 residues. The CDR3 here is CASSRQNREVDTQYF. Written as DNA, the CDR3 is TGCGCCAGCAGCCGTCAAAACCGGGAGGTAGATACGCAGTATTTT. The variable domain in full, with the rest retrieved from reference TRBV5-1 and TRBJ2-3, is KAGVTQTPRYLIKTRGQQVTLSCSPISGHRSVSWYQQTPGQGLQFLFEYFSETQRNKGNFPGRFSGRQFSNSRSEMNVSTLELGDSALYLCASSRQNREVDTQYFGPGTRLTVL.

The chain has TRBV6-2 or TRBV6-3 and TRBJ1-2; D unresolved. CDR3 length equals 13 residues. The germline gives CDR1 MNHEY, CDR2 SVGEGT. Trimming removed 2 bases from V and 8 bases from J, with 12 bases in between. CDR3 region: CASSYLRTLGYTF. Written as DNA, the CDR3 is TGTGCCAGCAGTTACCTGCGTACGTTAGGCTACACCTTC.

V gene TRBV5-5 combines with J gene TRBJ2-1; TRBD2 matches 12 bases. CDR3 length: 16 amino acids. Per germline, CDR1 SGHKS and CDR2 YYEKEE (reference sequence). Trimming removed 0 bases from V and 4 bases from J; junction bases left unmatched: 2. The CDR3 spells CASSLGLAGGYNEQFF. In DNA form, the CDR3 reads TGTGCCAGCAGCTTGGGGCTAGCGGGGGGGTACAATGAGCAGTTCTTC.

V and J are TRBV27 and TRBJ1-1; D unresolved. Per the germline V gene, CDR1 is MNHEY and CDR2 is SMNVEV (reference sequence). The germline V and J ends were trimmed by 8 bases and 11 bases, with 18 bases remaining between them. CDR3 length equals 12 residues. The CDR3 loop reads CASGPGWEPAFF. CDR3 bases: TGTGCCAGCGGCCCTGGCTGGGAGCCTGCTTTCTTT.

This chain connects TRBV29-1 to TRBJ2-1; D gene ambiguous. CDR1 and CDR2 (germline): SQVTM, ANQGSEA. CDR3 length: 11 residues. V was trimmed by 4 bases and J by 5 bases, leaving 6 bases between them. This chain's CDR3 is CSVVGDNEQFF. As DNA, the CDR3 is TGCAGCGTTGTAGGAGACAATGAGCAGTTCTTC.

The chain recombines TRBV28 with TRBJ1-1; 10 bases are a match to TRBD1. V gave up 4 bases and J gave up 4 bases; unmatched junction bases: 9. From germline, CDR1 is MDHEN and CDR2 SYDVKM. The CDR3 extends over 16 amino acids. The CDR3 DNA reads as TGTGCCAGCAGTTCAGTGGGACAGGGGTCGGTCACTGAAGCTTTCTTT. This encodes CASSSVGQGSVTEAFF.

This chain uses TRBV28 with TRBJ2-2; perhaps TRBD2 as D (5 bases). Germline CDR1 reads MDHEN; CDR2 reads SYDVKM. The V end lost 6 bases, the J end lost 1 base, and 9 bases lay between the germline ends. CDR3 length equals 14 residues. CDR3 nucleotide sequence: TGTGCCAGCAGGCTAGCCTTGAACACCGGGGAGCTGTTTTTT. It is translated as CASRLALNTGELFF.

This chain connects TRBV4-1 to TRBJ1-5, with 7 positions matching TRBD1. There are 15 residues in the CDR3. The V segment lost 4 bases and the J segment 1 base; nucleotides outside the gene matches: 4. Germline loops: CDR1 MGHRA, CDR2 YSYEKL. Written as DNA, the CDR3 is TGCGCCAGCAGCCGAACAGGGGAGAGCAATCAGCCCCAGCATTTT. It yields the protein CASSRTGESNQPQHF.

The chain joins TRBV3-1 (or the pseudogene TRBV3-2) to TRBJ1-2; TRBD1 aligns across 10 bases. V lost 4 bases to trimming and J lost 5 bases; unmatched junction nucleotides: 7. This CDR3 contains 15 residues. Germline-derived CDR1 and CDR2 are LGHDT and YNNKEL (reference sequence). The CDR3: CASSLPGQGVYGYTF. The CDR3 nucleotides read TGTGCCAGCAGCCTCCCTGGACAGGGGGTATATGGCTACACCTTC.